The clone carrying this T cell receptor beta chain appeared once. The data belong to a study of OX40 agonist ivuxolimab in advanced cancers. Looking at the study overall: The patients received agonistic anti-OX40 (CD134) antibody ivuxolimab.

The data were produced by immunoSEQ multiplex PCR, yet TCRdb's version contains in-frame clones alone and is incomplete. The sample carries some 110,000 clones, about nine tenths recorded once. Germline assignment: CDR1 MNHEY and CDR2 SMNVEV (reference sequence). Germline trimming cut 1 base from V and 6 bases from J; bases unmatched to any gene: 3. The CDR3 runs to 15 residues. The source material was CD4+ or CD8+ T cells sorted from blood, sampled in a trial of the OX40 agonist ivuxolimab. This chain connects TRBV27 to TRBJ1-4, with 9 bases that match TRBD1. The source is an adult with an advanced solid tumor such as melanoma, head and neck, liver or kidney cancer. The CDR3 loop is CASSLFGDRDEKLFF. Written as DNA, the CDR3 is TGTGCCAGCAGTTTATTTGGGGACAGGGATGAAAAACTGTTTTTT.